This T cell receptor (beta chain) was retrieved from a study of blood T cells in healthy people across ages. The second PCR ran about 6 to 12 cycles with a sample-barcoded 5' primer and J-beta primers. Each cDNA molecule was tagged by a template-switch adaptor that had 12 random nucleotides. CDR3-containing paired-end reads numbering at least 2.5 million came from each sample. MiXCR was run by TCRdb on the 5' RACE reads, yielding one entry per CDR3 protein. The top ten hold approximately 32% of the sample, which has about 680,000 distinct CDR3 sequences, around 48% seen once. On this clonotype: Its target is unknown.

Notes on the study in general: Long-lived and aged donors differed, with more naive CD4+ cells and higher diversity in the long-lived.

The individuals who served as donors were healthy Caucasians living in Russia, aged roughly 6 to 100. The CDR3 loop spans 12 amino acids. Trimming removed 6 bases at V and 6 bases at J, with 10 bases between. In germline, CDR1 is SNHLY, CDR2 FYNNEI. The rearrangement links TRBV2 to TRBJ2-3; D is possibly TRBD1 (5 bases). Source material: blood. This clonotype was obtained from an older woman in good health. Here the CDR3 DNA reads TGTGCCAGCAGGGCTGACAGTGATACGCAGTATTTT. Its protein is CASRADSDTQYF. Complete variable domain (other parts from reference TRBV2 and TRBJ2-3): EPEVTQTPSHQVTQMGQEVILRCVPISNHLYFYWYRQILGQKVEFLVSFYNNEISEKSEIFDDQFSVERPDGSNFTLKIRSTKLEDSAMYFCASRADSDTQYFGPGTRLTVL.